This record concerns one T cell receptor (beta chain) sequence. As processed by the authors: Nucleated cell counts were estimated from reference gene primer amplification. Using immunoSEQ multiplex PCR, the repertoire was profiled, and TCRdb retains in-frame clones only, with some absent. D and trimming were read from the DNA, whereas the V and J calls and clone size are those reported in that table. The sample yields 150,000 to 250,000 clones, more than 65% seen once. This CDR3 comprises 13 residues. Germline V lookup: CDR1 SGHAT, CDR2 FQNNGV. V lost 5 bases, J lost 4 bases, and 4 bases stayed unmatched. Resolution of symptoms, clearance, or two negative PCRs was present in recovered Cohort 3 donors. The entry originates in a study of blood T cell repertoires in COVID-19. Looking at the study overall: Collection of acute and convalescent COVID-19 samples took place in the United States, Italy and Spain.

This chain links TRBV11-2 with TRBJ1-1, with 7 bases identical to TRBD1. Source material: PBMCs or T cells enriched from blood (not recorded which). This receptor was obtained from a man between 35 and 55 years old who had recovered from COVID-19. For the CDR3, the DNA is TGTGCCAGCAGCCGCGACAGGGCCACTGAAGCTTTCTTT. Its protein product is CASSRDRATEAFF.